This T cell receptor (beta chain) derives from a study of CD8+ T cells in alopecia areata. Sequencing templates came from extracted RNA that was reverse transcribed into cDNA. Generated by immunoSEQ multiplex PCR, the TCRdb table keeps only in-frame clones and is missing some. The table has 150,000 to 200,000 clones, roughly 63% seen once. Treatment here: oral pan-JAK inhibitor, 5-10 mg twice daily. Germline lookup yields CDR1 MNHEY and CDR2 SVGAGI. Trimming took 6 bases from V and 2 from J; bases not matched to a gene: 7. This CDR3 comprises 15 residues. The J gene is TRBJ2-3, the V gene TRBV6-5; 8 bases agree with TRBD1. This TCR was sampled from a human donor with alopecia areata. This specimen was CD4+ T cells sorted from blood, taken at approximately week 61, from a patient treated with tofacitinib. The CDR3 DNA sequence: TGTGCCAGCAGAGCCGGGGACAGGCCCACAGATACGCAGTATTTT. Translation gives CASRAGDRPTDTQYF.